These T cell receptor beta chains were read from a single sample in a study of CD8 T cells in Susac syndrome. TCRdb re-derived calls from the immunoSEQ multiplex PCR reads in MiXCR, one entry per CDR3 protein. The data contain 170,000 or so distinct CDR3 sequences, just under 95% of them singletons. Sequenced sample: CD4+ T cells from PBMCs. The source of these receptors is a human donor with Susac syndrome. The CDR3 runs from the conserved cysteine through the conserved F or W. The D gene is left open where the match is weak. Only part of the rows carry a size: once, few, many, or a class if the clone is expanded.

TRBJ2-7,.,.,TRBV20-1,CSARIQASYEQYF,TGCAGTGCCAGGATACAGGCGAGCTACGAGCAGTACTTC
TRBJ2-5,.,.,TRBV5-1,CASSTAGEGHETQYF,TGCGCCAGCAGCACCGCGGGGGAGGGACACGAGACCCAGTACTTC
TRBJ2-1,.,.,TRBV20-1,CSAPQPGSYNEQFF,TGCAGTGCCCCGCAACCAGGGTCCTACAATGAGCAGTTCTTC
TRBJ2-2,TRBD1,once,TRBV12-3/TRBV12-4,CADRGLNTGELFF,TGTGCCGACAGGGGACTCAACACCGGGGAGCTGTTTTTT
TRBJ2-7,.,.,TRBV20-1,CSAILAARGGSYEQYF,TGCAGTGCTATTTTGGCAGCCCGAGGGGGCTCCTACGAGCAGTACTTC
TRBJ1-5,.,.,TRBV2,CASRRGVMSNQPQHF,TGTGCCAGCAGGAGGGGGGTGATGAGCAATCAGCCCCAGCATTTT
TRBJ2-7,.,.,TRBV30,CAWSLGLGRVDSYEQYF,TGTGCCTGGAGCCTGGGTCTCGGGCGGGTTGACTCCTACGAGCAGTACTTC
TRBJ1-3,.,.,TRBV4-2,CASSHNSDAGNTIYF,TGTGCCAGCAGTCACAATAGTGATGCTGGAAACACCATATATTTT
TRBJ2-7,TRBD1,few,TRBV28,CASSPGTGSYEQYF,TGTGCCAGCAGCCCCGGGACAGGGTCCTACGAGCAGTACTTC
TRBJ2-3,.,.,TRBV28,CASSRARVTDTQYF,TGTGCCAGCAGTAGGGCCCGTGTTACAGATACGCAGTATTTT
TRBJ2-5,.,once,TRBV7-2,CASSFAGETQYF,TGTGCCAGCAGCTTCGCAGGGGAGACCCAGTACTTC
TRBJ2-3,TRBD1,.,TRBV29-1,CSVGTGFRTDTQYF,TGCAGCGTGGGGACAGGGTTCCGCACAGATACGCAGTATTTT
TRBJ2-7,.,.,TRBV9,CASSVDRDASYEQYF,TGTGCCAGCAGCGTAGATCGGGACGCCTCCTACGAGCAGTACTTC
TRBJ1-1,.,.,TRBV19,CASRAGSERYTEAFF,TGTGCCAGTAGGGCCGGGTCCGAGAGGTACACTGAAGCTTTCTTT